This entry concerns a single T cell receptor (beta chain). Its antigen has not been determined. Base qualities are not at hand, and no much larger clone is one base apart. The data were obtained in a study of T cells in Graves' hyperthyroidism and ophthalmopathy (dated by TCRdb to about 2019). Broadly, across the study: Peripheral blood was collected at initial diagnosis, before any treatment. To identify TCR V-J signatures that set the groups apart, the researchers used a discovery cohort of roughly 100 patients, made up of 40 to 45 with Graves' ophthalmopathy and approximately 57 with stable Graves' hyperthyroidism. An independent validation cohort of 18 to 20 hyperthyroidism patients and about 16 patients who later progressed to ophthalmopathy tested prospective prediction of ophthalmopathy. The 85 to 100 discovery patients were divided at random into training and test sets in a 7:3 ratio. Thyroid tissue and blood T-cell repertoires from six Graves' hyperthyroidism patients were also compared in the study. After sampling, hyperthyroidism patients received methimazole starting at 30 mg daily, and ophthalmopathy patients received high-dose intravenous methylprednisolone. TCR Vbeta CDR3 sequencing of roughly 140 peripheral blood samples (over 40 ophthalmopathy, approximately 80 hyperthyroidism and roughly 17 progressor patients) is reported in the paper. The research as a whole found: Most expanded thyroid clonotypes (frequency above 0.001) were also detected in blood, suggesting blood repertoires may reflect thyroid immune responses. Sample size was not statistically predetermined, and investigators were not blinded to group allocation. A model built on a 13 V-J signature distinguished ophthalmopathy from stable hyperthyroidism, reaching 87.88% sensitivity and 81% to 83% specificity in cross-validation and 80%/75% in testing. In validation, the model predicted progression to ophthalmopathy with just under 71% sensitivity and 72% to 75% specificity, a median of 6.5 months before onset.

Stable Graves' hyperthyroidism was defined as no progression to ophthalmopathy during 18 months of follow-up. The hyperthyroidism patients were between 18 and 65 years old and newly diagnosed, with a disease duration of less than 2 months. The study excluded patients with uncontrolled infections, other autoimmune diseases, pregnancy or lactation. Diagnoses relied on clinical symptoms, serum thyroxine and TRAb, thyroid ultrasound and orbital computed tomography. PBMCs were isolated from 10 ml of fresh peripheral blood by Ficoll-Paque density gradient centrifugation. Trizol reagent was used to extract total RNA, and RNA quality was then checked on an Agilent 2100 Bioanalyzer. CDR1 and CDR2, per the germline V gene, are KGHSH and LQKENI. Measured from the cysteine to the phenylalanine, the CDR3 is 16 residues long. Kept here is only the CDR3 DNA, which spans 48 bases and is read in frame from base 1. After removal of 4 bases from V and 2 bases from J, the junction retains 8 bases not matched to a gene.

TCR beta CDR3 regions were amplified from RNA transcripts. The first round of RT-PCR for the TCR CDR3 was performed with the HTBI primer set and the Qiagen OneStep RT-PCR kit. The libraries were constructed in a second round of multiplex PCR and then size-selected and purified. Libraries were sequenced paired-end with 100 bp reads on an Illumina HiSeq2000. On the study's bioinformatics: SOAPnuke was used to process the raw data, with reads discarded if the reads contained adapters or uncalled bases, had a mean Phred below 15, or lacked an exact constant-primer or identifier match. COPE v1.2.5 was used to merge the high-quality paired reads, and each unique nucleotide sequence was defined as a clonotype. MiTCR v1.1 was used to align the clonotypes against IMGT TRBV, TRBD and TRBJ reference segments. Analysis was restricted to V-J combinations with a frequency above 0.0001, which covered roughly 99% of repertoires. The TCS score was defined as F50 (clonal expansion) divided by E x V (chaos), with BLOSUM62-based TCRdist calculated between CDR3 peptides within each V-J. Welch's t-statistics and random forest reduced roughly 540 V-J features to some 14, which were used in a naive Bayes classifier (R e1071). TCRdb reprocessed the public reads (quality trimming at Q25 with fastp, clone calling with MiXCR) and kept in-frame beta chains. Rows matching on CDR3 protein sequence are summarized as one entry with the most common DNA and genes. TCRdb, rather than the study authors, made the V and J calls. The sample table holds some 440,000 distinct CDR3 sequences, of which about 15% were seen once. The top ten clones comprise approximately 7.5% of the sample.

Sequencing was carried out using blood. This TCR came from a woman under 30 with Graves' hyperthyroidism. Recombination connected TRBV18 to TRBJ2-7; TRBD2 agrees with 10 junctional bases. CDR3 protein: CASSLGTSALPYEQYF. The DNA sequence is as follows: TGTGCCAGCTCACTAGGGACTAGCGCGCTACCCTACGAGCAGTACTTC.